In this sample, the clone carrying this TCR beta chain turned up many times. The antigen is undetermined. The data are from a study of regulatory T cells in long-lasting Graves disease. Study-level findings and limits: Accuracy may have been reduced by the small sample size. Lower TCR diversity was seen in persistent Graves' patients than in newly diagnosed ones. More public clonotypes were shared by persistent patients (about 3,000) than by new patients (about 970).

CDR3-region Arm-PCR and iRepertoire HTBI primers produced the TCR beta libraries. A single record per CDR3 protein comes from TCRdb applying MiXCR to the multiplex PCR reads. The table includes about 240,000 distinct CDR3 sequences, about 19% detected once. Time point given: newly diagnosed GD, antithyroid drugs for less than 3 months. PBMC RNA was the source of the TCR library. This CDR3 is built from 16 residues. Between the trimmed V and J ends, which lost 5 bases and 8 bases, there was a span of 21 bases. The germline gives CDR1 KGHDR, CDR2 SFDVKD. The source was peripheral blood mononuclear cells (PBMCs), collected at new diagnosis, from a patient treated with antithyroid drugs. V is TRBV24-1 and J is TRBJ2-1, with D perhaps matching TRBD2 (6 bases). The receptor was derived from a female donor with Graves disease. The CDR3 nucleotides read TGTGCCACCAGTGCCATCACCGGGAGAGGGCGCGATGAGCAGTTCTTC. It encodes CATSAITGRGRDEQFF.